This TCR beta chain was documented in a study of breast tumors, draining lymph nodes, adjacent tissues. Samples came from axillary lymph nodes draining the breast cancer. Study-level findings and limits: Most tumor T cells seemingly derive from lymph node, then expand in tumor.

This clonotype showed up just a few times. Its target is unknown. MiXCR, applied by TCRdb to the multiplex PCR reads, yields one record per CDR3 protein. The sample yields about 180,000 distinct CDR3 sequences, 33% seen once. The clonotype originates from a female donor with breast cancer. Some clones in this sample may be carry-over from other donors' samples. The specimen sequenced was axillary lymph node tissue.

CDR3 protein: CSAQTGTSGSYQETQYF. CDR3 sequence (DNA): TGCAGTGCTCAAACCGGGACTAGCGGATCGTACCAAGAGACCCAGTACTTC. J is TRBJ2-5 and V is TRBV20-1; 11 bases line up with TRBD2. V lost 5 bases, J lost 0 bases, and 11 bases stayed unmatched. Germline lookup yields CDR1 DFQATT and CDR2 SNEGSKA (reference sequence). The CDR3 runs to 17 residues.